What follows are 20 T cell receptor beta chains derived from one specimen sequenced in a study of early T cells in non-severe SARS-CoV-2 infection. From the 5' RACE reads, TCRdb called clonotypes with MiXCR, one entry per CDR3 protein. This table holds under 85,000 distinct CDR3 sequences, more than 13% found once. The material sequenced was whole blood. These TCRs come from an adult who was a healthcare worker with PCR-confirmed SARS-CoV-2 infection or an uninfected control (not recorded which).

The chain combines TRBV14 with TRBJ1-2; the match to TRBD1 covers 8 bases. The V segment lost 4 bases and the J segment 4 bases; nucleotides outside the gene matches: 8. Germline CDR1 SGHDN, CDR2 FVKESK. The CDR3 length is 15 residues. CDR3 bases: TGTGCCAGCAGCCCGAGGCGGGGACAGGCCTATGGCTACACCTTC. Translating gives CASSPRRGQAYGYTF.

This clonotype has a handful of counts. The chain couples TRBV29-1 to TRBJ1-3; 7 nucleotides align to TRBD1. Germline V gene lookup returns CDR1 SQVTM and CDR2 ANQGSEA. CDR3 size: 13 residues. V lost 7 bases to trimming and J lost 2 bases; unmatched junction nucleotides: 5. Here the CDR3 reads CSASQGAGNTIYF. The DNA of the CDR3 is TGCAGCGCCTCTCAGGGGGCTGGAAACACCATATATTTT.

The chain joins TRBV30 to TRBJ2-7; a possible D gene is TRBD1 (6 bases). The germline V gene encodes CDR1 GTSNPN and CDR2 SVGIG (reference sequence). The CDR3 is made up of 13 amino acids. The V end was cut by 7 bases, the J end by 0 bases, with 13 bases between. The CDR3 loop is CASGEGGSYEQYF. The CDR3 region has the DNA TGTGCCTCTGGTGAAGGGGGCTCCTACGAGCAGTACTTC.

This clonotype was counted many times. The V gene is TRBV10-3, the J gene TRBJ2-2; D gene uncertain. Germline CDR1 and CDR2: ENHRY and SYGVKD. V shed 3 bases and J shed 6 bases, with 2 bases lying between them. This CDR3 has 11 residues. CDR3 loop: CAISDAGELFF. In DNA form, the CDR3 reads TGTGCCATCAGTGACGCCGGGGAGCTGTTTTTT.

This clonotype was recorded a few times. This chain joins TRBV29-1 and TRBJ2-7; tentative D call: TRBD1 (5 bases). Trimming removed 4 bases at V and 1 base at J, with 14 bases between. The CDR3 extends over 14 amino acids. Germline V gene sequence: CDR1 SQVTM, CDR2 ANQGSEA. As DNA, the CDR3 is TGCAGCGTTGCGTCAGGGTTAATATCCTACGAGCAGTACTTC. It codes for CSVASGLISYEQYF.

Ten or more counts support this clonotype. The CDR3 nucleotides read TGTGCCAGCAGTTACTCAATGGGGCGTTCACCCCTCCACTTT. Encoded protein: CASSYSMGRSPLHF. This chain joins TRBV6-2 or TRBV6-3 and TRBJ1-6; possibly TRBD1 for D (5 bases). The germline V gene has CDR1 MNHEY and CDR2 SVGEGT. This CDR3 spans 14 amino acids. Trimming pared 0 bases from V and 9 bases from J, leaving 9 bases between.

The chain joins TRBV3-1 to TRBJ2-1; D might be TRBD1 (5 bases). Germline loops: CDR1 LGHDT, CDR2 YNNKEL (reference sequence). The CDR3 contains 15 residues. V lost 4 bases to trimming and J lost 2 bases, with 12 bases between them. CDR3 residues: CASSPNGAPYNEQFF. In nucleotides, the CDR3 is TGTGCCAGCAGCCCGAATGGGGCGCCCTACAATGAGCAGTTCTTC.

The table lists this clonotype with a few counts. V is TRBV20-1 and J is TRBJ2-2; tentative D call: TRBD1 (6 bases). This CDR3 comprises 14 residues. The germline V gene has CDR1 DFQATT and CDR2 SNEGSKA (reference sequence). V was cut by 6 bases and J by 6 bases, with 17 bases left in between. The CDR3 spells CSAAVTGLAGELFF. The CDR3, as DNA: TGCAGTGCCGCCGTTACAGGGCTCGCCGGGGAGCTGTTTTTT.

J is TRBJ2-1 and V is TRBV7-2; D uncertain. Between the trimmed V and J ends, which lost 5 bases and 10 bases, there was a span of 6 bases. Germline V CDR1 and CDR2: SGHTA, FQGNSA. This CDR3 has 10 amino acids. For the CDR3, the DNA is TGTGCCAGCAGCCCTGGGGAGCAGTTCTTC. Amino acids: CASSPGEQFF.

This chain connects TRBV19 to TRBJ2-7; TRBD1 matches 8 bases. Looked up from germline, CDR1 is LNHDA and CDR2 is SQIVND (reference sequence). V lost 1 base and J lost 3; bases outside the gene matches: 5. CDR3 length: 15 residues. The chain's CDR3 is CASSIGGTGVYEQYF. CDR3 nucleotides: TGTGCCAGTAGTATAGGGGGGACAGGTGTCTACGAGCAGTACTTC.

There are a few counts of this clonotype. The V gene is TRBV5-1, the J gene TRBJ1-1; no clear D gene. Germline lookup yields CDR1 SGHRS and CDR2 YFSETQ. V was clipped by 4 bases and J by 0 bases, with 10 bases between them. This CDR3 has 14 residues. Here the CDR3 DNA reads TGCGCCAGCAGCCTAGCTAGTATGAACACTGAAGCTTTCTTT. Translation: CASSLASMNTEAFF.

This clonotype was seen a few times. The chain links TRBV20-1 to TRBJ1-3; TRBD1 is a possible D gene (5 bases). With 5 bases removed from V and 2 bases from J, the gap between germline ends came to 19 bases. Per germline, CDR1 DFQATT and CDR2 SNEGSKA (reference sequence). The CDR3 runs to 16 residues. CDR3 coding DNA: TGCAGTGCTGGTGGGGGACGGGCCGGCCCTGGAAACACCATATATTTT. Its translation is CSAGGGRAGPGNTIYF.

The count of this clonotype is one. The CDR3: CSARQWPRTDTQYF. CDR3 DNA: TGCAGCGCCCGACAGTGGCCCCGCACAGATACGCAGTATTTT. The rearrangement uses TRBV29-1 and TRBJ2-3; TRBD1 might be the D (5 bases). The CDR3 runs 14 residues. The V gene lost 7 bases and the J gene lost 1 base, with 15 bases spanning the gap. From germline, CDR1 is SQVTM and CDR2 ANQGSEA.

The V call is TRBV13, the J call TRBJ1-3, with a possible D match to TRBD1 (6 bases). This CDR3 is 19 amino acids long. CDR1 is PRHDT and CDR2 is FYEKMQ in the germline V gene (reference sequence). With 3 bases removed from V and 1 base from J, the gap between germline ends came to 22 bases. The CDR3 protein is CASSFRTAPGTPSGNTIYF. The CDR3 DNA reads as TGTGCCAGCAGCTTCCGGACAGCCCCAGGGACCCCGTCTGGAAACACCATATATTTT.

The chain couples TRBV6-5 to TRBJ1-1, with D possibly matching TRBD1 (5 bases). There are 15 residues in the CDR3. Germline lookup yields CDR1 MNHEY and CDR2 SVGAGI. V lost 6 bases and J 3 bases, leaving 17 bases between the germline ends. CDR3 sequence reads: CASSRSNPGDTEAFF. The DNA of the CDR3 is TGTGCCAGCAGCCGGTCGAACCCGGGGGACACTGAAGCTTTCTTT.

V gene TRBV20-1 combines with J gene TRBJ1-1; D perhaps matches TRBD1 (5 bases). Between the trimmed V and J ends, which lost 2 bases and 5 bases, there was a span of 15 bases. This CDR3 region has 14 residues. Germline V gene lookup returns CDR1 DFQATT and CDR2 SNEGSKA (reference sequence). CDR3 region: CSARRSDKGTEAFF. In nucleotides, the CDR3 is TGCAGTGCTAGAAGGTCCGATAAGGGGACTGAAGCTTTCTTT.

The sample holds many counts of this clonotype. This chain connects TRBV5-1 to TRBJ2-6, with TRBD1 matching over 7 bases. The ends lost 2 bases at V and 2 bases at J; junction bases unmatched: 10. Germline lookup yields CDR1 SGHRS and CDR2 YFSETQ. The CDR3 contains 18 residues. Here the CDR3 reads CASSFDRARSTGANVLTF. In DNA form, the CDR3 reads TGCGCCAGCAGCTTCGACAGGGCGCGAAGCACTGGGGCCAACGTCCTGACTTTC.

The chain is built from TRBV3-1 and TRBJ1-2; no clear D gene. In germline, CDR1 is LGHDT, CDR2 YNNKEL (reference sequence). The V and J ends lost 0 bases and 3 bases respectively, with 5 bases between them. The CDR3 has 13 residues. CDR3 in amino acids: CASSQDGYYGYTF. DNA for the CDR3: TGTGCCAGCAGCCAAGACGGATACTATGGCTACACCTTC.

The table lists this clonotype with a few counts. J is TRBJ2-1 and V is TRBV6-2 or TRBV6-3; possibly TRBD2 for D (5 bases). V lost 8 bases to trimming and J lost 1 base, with 9 bases between them. From germline, CDR1 is MNHEY and CDR2 SVGEGT. This CDR3 has 13 residues. CDR3 DNA: TGTGCCAGCTCGCGGGCGTCCTACAATGAGCAGTTCTTC. As protein: CASSRASYNEQFF.

This clonotype was found a few times. V gene TRBV28 combines with J gene TRBJ1-1; no firm D call. The CDR3 consists of 11 residues. V was trimmed by 8 bases and J by 5 bases, leaving 9 bases between them. Germline V gives CDR1 MDHEN, CDR2 SYDVKM. CDR3 in amino acids: CASLTTTEAFF. The CDR3, as DNA: TGTGCCAGCCTGACTACTACTGAAGCTTTCTTT.